Shown below are 21 T cell receptor beta chains from a single sample sequenced in a study of T cell responses to AZD1222 COVID-19 vaccine. The repertoire was sequenced with immunoSEQ multiplex PCR; TCRdb's copy has only in-frame clones and lacks some. The sample consists of under 250,000 clones, about 92% of them appearing once. The sample in question was peripheral blood, obtained on day 0 of MenACWY control vaccination. The receptors here all came from an adult in good health.

CDR3: CAWTAFEGNTIYF. The CDR3 bases are TGTGCCTGGACAGCTTTCGAGGGAAACACCATATATTTT. The genes are TRBV30 and TRBJ1-3; the D is unclear. Deletions cut 4 bases from V and 4 bases from J, with 11 bases between. Germline V lookup: CDR1 GTSNPN, CDR2 SVGIG (reference sequence). The CDR3 has 13 amino acids.

The genes are TRBV27 and TRBJ1-5; TRBD1 might be the D (5 bases). Germline values: CDR1 MNHEY, CDR2 SMNVEV (reference sequence). V was cut by 6 bases and J by 4 bases, with 10 bases left in between. This CDR3 contains 13 residues. The CDR3 is CASRFGGNQPQHF. CDR3 coding DNA: TGTGCCAGCAGATTCGGGGGGAATCAGCCCCAGCATTTT.

This clone was counted only a few times. The V call is TRBV7-2, the J call TRBJ1-2; possible D gene TRBD1, 5 bases. Germline V gene lookup returns CDR1 SGHTA and CDR2 FQGNSA. The CDR3 runs to 16 residues. The V gene lost 1 base and the J gene lost 2 bases, with 14 bases spanning the gap. For the CDR3, the DNA is TGTGCCAGCAGCTTAGTGGGTGTCGGGGGGAACTATGGCTACACCTTC. This codes for CASSLVGVGGNYGYTF.

V and J are TRBV6-5 and TRBJ1-1; maybe TRBD1 (6 bases). CDR3 length equals 12 residues. The V end was cut by 4 bases, the J end by 6 bases, with 9 bases between. Looked up from germline, CDR1 is MNHEY and CDR2 is SVGAGI. This CDR3 is CASSSYRAEAFF. The CDR3 bases are TGTGCCAGCAGTTCGTACAGGGCTGAAGCTTTCTTT.

The chain joins TRBV5-1 to TRBJ1-1; D is unclear. V lost 6 bases to trimming and J lost 1 base, with 10 bases between them. The germline V gene has CDR1 SGHRS and CDR2 YFSETQ. The CDR3 is 13 amino acids. DNA for the CDR3: TGCGCCAGCACCCCCGATGCGAACACTGAAGCTTTCTTT. This encodes CASTPDANTEAFF. Supplemented by reference TRBV5-1 and TRBJ1-1, the full variable domain reads KAGVTQTPRYLIKTRGQQVTLSCSPISGHRSVSWYQQTPGQGLQFLFEYFSETQRNKGNFPGRFSGRQFSNSRSEMNVSTLELGDSALYLCASTPDANTEAFFGQGTRLTVV.

This sequence joins TRBV12-5 and TRBJ1-1; D is uncertain. Germline lookup yields CDR1 LGHNT and CDR2 FRNRAP. The CDR3 consists of 14 residues. V lost 4 bases and J lost 7, with 16 bases in between. DNA for the CDR3: TGTGCTAGTGGTTCGTCCTCGAAGGGCTTTGAAGCTTTCTTT. It encodes CASGSSSKGFEAFF.

This chain links TRBV13 with TRBJ1-2; TRBD1 matches 9 bases. Germline V gene data show CDR1 as PRHDT and CDR2 as FYEKMQ (reference sequence). The CDR3 loop spans 15 amino acids. V lost 5 bases, J lost 4 bases, and 8 bases stayed unmatched. The CDR3 spells CASSLQGALAYGYTF. The CDR3 DNA reads as TGTGCCAGCAGCCTACAGGGGGCATTGGCCTATGGCTACACCTTC.

This clone was seen a single time. The chain links TRBV18 to TRBJ1-4; the match to TRBD1 covers 7 bases. This CDR3 is 14 amino acids long. With 4 bases clipped from V and 7 bases from J, the junction kept 6 bases outside the gene matches. CDR1 KGHSH and CDR2 LQKENI come from the germline V gene. The CDR3 loop is CASSQDRTPEKLFF. CDR3 DNA: TGTGCCAGCTCACAGGACAGGACCCCTGAAAAACTGTTTTTT.

The rearrangement links TRBV11-2 to TRBJ1-1; weak D call: TRBD1 (5 bases). The CDR3 totals 15 residues. V shed 4 bases and J shed 0 bases, with 12 bases lying between them. The V gene's germline CDR1 is SGHAT and CDR2 FQNNGV. CDR3 in amino acids: CASSSTARMNTEAFF. DNA for the CDR3: TGTGCCAGCAGCTCGACAGCTAGGATGAACACTGAAGCTTTCTTT.

The count of this clone is one. CDR3 nucleotides: TGTGCCAGCAGCCTTAGACAGGGGCCTGGTGAAAAACTGTTTTTT. This translates into CASSLRQGPGEKLFF. The chain employs TRBV14 and TRBJ1-4; 8 bases are shared with TRBD1. Germline lookup yields CDR1 SGHDN and CDR2 FVKESK. This CDR3 has 15 amino acids. J gave up 7 bases and V 4 bases, and 8 bases lay outside the gene matches. Supplemented by reference TRBV14 and TRBJ1-4, the full variable domain reads EAGVTQFPSHSVIEKGQTVTLRCDPISGHDNLYWYRRVMGKEIKFLLHFVKESKQDESGMPNNRFLAERTGGTYSTLKVQPAELEDSGVYFCASSLRQGPGEKLFFGSGTQLSVL.

The rearrangement uses TRBV28 and TRBJ2-6; D not certain. The CDR3 has 16 amino acids. Trimming shortened V by 5 bases and J by 2 bases, and 13 bases separated the two germline ends. Looked up from germline, CDR1 is MDHEN and CDR2 is SYDVKM. CDR3 loop: CASSPPGEPGANVLTF. DNA for the CDR3: TGTGCCAGCAGTCCGCCAGGCGAACCTGGGGCCAACGTCCTGACTTTC.

The J gene is TRBJ2-1, the V gene TRBV7-9; 14 bases are shared with TRBD2. V shed 1 base, J shed 2 bases, and the junction held 1 base outside the gene matches. Germline V gene sequence: CDR1 SEHNR, CDR2 FQNEAQ (reference sequence). CDR3 size: 17 residues. For the CDR3, the DNA is TGTGCCAGCAGCTTAGTGACTAGCGGGGGGGCCTACAATGAGCAGTTCTTC. This codes for CASSLVTSGGAYNEQFF.

This chain links TRBV20-1 with TRBJ1-5; tentative D call: TRBD1 (5 bases). V was shortened by 3 bases and J by 0 bases, with 9 bases between the two germline ends. The CDR3 is made up of 14 amino acids. CDR1 is DFQATT and CDR2 is SNEGSKA in the germline V gene (reference sequence). The CDR3 DNA sequence: TGCAGTGCTAGTAGACAGAATAGCAATCAGCCCCAGCATTTT. Protein product: CSASRQNSNQPQHF.

This rearrangement joins TRBV2 to TRBJ1-5; tentatively, D is TRBD1 (6 bases). Trimming pared 6 bases from V and 1 base from J, leaving 13 bases between. Germline V lookup: CDR1 SNHLY, CDR2 FYNNEI. This CDR3 is 15 amino acids long. CDR3 sequence (DNA): TGTGCCAGCAGCGAACAGGGTACGAGCAATCAGCCCCAGCATTTT. Protein product: CASSEQGTSNQPQHF.

V and J are TRBV27 and TRBJ1-6; D may be TRBD1 (5 bases). The length of the CDR3 is 16 residues. Germline CDR1 MNHEY, CDR2 SMNVEV (reference sequence). Between the trimmed V and J ends, which lost 4 bases and 7 bases, there was a span of 17 bases. The CDR3 is CASSSTGEGRNSPLHF. DNA for the CDR3: TGTGCCAGCAGTTCGACCGGGGAGGGGAGAAATTCACCCCTCCACTTT.

Here the CDR3 reads CASSLSSYNSPLHF. In DNA, the CDR3 is TGTGCCAGCAGCTTAAGCTCCTATAATTCACCCCTCCACTTT. This chain connects TRBV7-9 to TRBJ1-6; D not certain. Germline loops: CDR1 SEHNR, CDR2 FQNEAQ (reference sequence). Trimming took off 2 bases at V and 0 bases at J, with 2 bases between the two ends. This CDR3 has 14 residues.

This chain joins TRBV5-1 and TRBJ2-6; TRBD1 aligns across 7 bases. The CDR3 extends over 18 amino acids. After removal of 0 bases from V and 0 bases from J, the junction contained 6 bases not matched to a gene. Germline loops: CDR1 SGHRS, CDR2 YFSETQ. The CDR3 here is CASSLGGTAGSGANVLTF. The CDR3 DNA reads TGCGCCAGCAGCTTGGGGGGGACAGCCGGCTCTGGGGCCAACGTCCTGACTTTC.

V gene TRBV5-5 combines with J gene TRBJ1-6; D remains unclear. With 1 base removed from V and 7 bases from J, the gap between germline ends came to 12 bases. In germline, CDR1 is SGHKS, CDR2 YYEKEE (reference sequence). The CDR3 loop spans 15 amino acids. The DNA of the CDR3 is TGTGCCAGCAGCTTGTTGTCGATCTCGAATTCACCCCTCCACTTT. Protein product: CASSLLSISNSPLHF.

The CDR3 nucleotides read TGTGCCAGCAGTTCCCCAATCAGGATTGGTAATTCACCCCTCCACTTT. This sequence encodes CASSSPIRIGNSPLHF. This rearrangement joins TRBV27 to TRBJ1-6; D is undetermined. This CDR3 has 16 amino acids. Germline V lookup: CDR1 MNHEY, CDR2 SMNVEV (reference sequence). With 4 bases removed from V and 6 bases from J, the gap between germline ends came to 16 bases.

The V call is TRBV18, the J call TRBJ2-2, with TRBD2 as a possible D gene (5 bases). The CDR3 runs 17 residues. Germline assignment: CDR1 KGHSH and CDR2 LQKENI. The V end was cut by 1 base, the J end by 1 base, with 13 bases between. The CDR3 region is CASSPRSSRGNTGELFF. Here the CDR3 DNA reads TGTGCCAGCTCACCACGTTCCTCCCGGGGGAACACCGGGGAGCTGTTTTTT.

The chain combines TRBV6-5 with TRBJ1-3; no definite D call. CDR3 length: 16 residues. V was shortened by 2 bases and J by 0 bases, with 11 bases between the two germline ends. Germline V CDR1 and CDR2: MNHEY, SVGAGI. The chain's CDR3 is CASSYRVGDSGNTIYF. CDR3 DNA: TGTGCCAGCAGTTACCGAGTCGGAGACTCTGGAAACACCATATATTTT.